Presented here are 5 T cell receptor beta chains from one specimen sequenced in a study of OX40 agonist ivuxolimab in advanced cancers. Assay: immunoSEQ multiplex PCR; the TCRdb copy retains only in-frame clones and omits some. Found here are more than 60,000 clones, around nine tenths of them singletons; the top ten hold roughly 0.26%. The starting material was CD4+ or CD8+ T cells sorted from blood, obtained in a trial of the OX40 agonist ivuxolimab. The receptor source for this set is an adult with an advanced solid tumor such as melanoma, head and neck, liver or kidney cancer.

The rearrangement uses TRBV7-8 and TRBJ2-1; TRBD2 matches at 8 bases. CDR1 is SGHVS and CDR2 is FQNEAQ in the germline V gene. Trimming removed 1 base from V and 7 bases from J; junction bases left unmatched: 12. This CDR3 has 17 residues. CDR3 sequence: CASSLGVREGFRNEQFF. CDR3 coding DNA: TGTGCCAGCAGCTTAGGTGTACGGGAGGGCTTTAGAAATGAGCAGTTCTTC.

This rearrangement joins TRBV10-3 to TRBJ2-1; TRBD2 agrees at 14 bases. The CDR3 has 17 residues. CDR1 and CDR2 (germline): ENHRY, SYGVKD. J lost 0 bases, V lost 6 bases, and 4 bases had no gene match. The CDR3 bases are TGTGCCATCAGGGGAGGGACTAGCGGGAGCTCCTACAATGAGCAGTTCTTC. Amino acids: CAIRGGTSGSSYNEQFF.

V is TRBV19 and J is TRBJ1-3, with D unclear. The germline CDR1 and CDR2 sequences are LNHDA and SQIVND (reference sequence). This CDR3 has 17 residues. V lost 5 bases and J 0 bases, leaving 17 bases between the germline ends. The CDR3 here is CASSPGSIIISGNTIYF. The CDR3 DNA follows: TGTGCCAGTAGTCCCGGATCAATAATAATCTCTGGAAACACCATATATTTT.

The chain joins TRBV4-3 to TRBJ2-6; 12 bases map to TRBD2. V shed 0 bases and J 0 bases; nucleotides not matched to a gene: 3. This CDR3 spans 19 amino acids. Per the germline V gene, CDR1 is LGHNA and CDR2 is YSLEER. The CDR3 loop reads CASSQELAGGLSGANVLTF. The CDR3 DNA follows: TGCGCCAGCAGCCAAGAACTAGCGGGAGGCCTCTCTGGGGCCAACGTCCTGACTTTC.

The rearrangement uses TRBV10-2 and TRBJ1-1, with TRBD1 matching over 7 bases. There are 13 residues in the CDR3. The J segment lost 6 bases and the V segment lost 3 bases, leaving 4 bases of the junction unmatched. Germline loops: CDR1 WSHSY, CDR2 SAAADI. The DNA of the CDR3 is TGCGCCAGCAGTGACTACAGGGGCTCTGAAGCTTTCTTT. Protein product: CASSDYRGSEAFF.